This T cell receptor beta chain came from a study of blood T cell repertoires in COVID-19. About the study: Donors in the United States, Italy and Spain gave samples during acute or convalescent COVID-19.

Under the authors' procedure: The authors estimated nucleated cell counts from reference gene primer amplification. Sequenced by immunoSEQ multiplex PCR; TCRdb stores in-frame clones only, minus some. That table is the source of V, J and clone size, and D and trimming were worked out from the DNA. The sample shows 140,000 to 150,000 clones, over 70% of them seen only once. V trimming: 5 bases; J trimming: 2 bases; junction bases outside the gene matches: 5. The germline V gene has CDR1 SGHRS and CDR2 YFSETQ. The CDR3 contains 14 residues. The TCR originated in a woman aged 60 to 75 with acute or convalescent COVID-19. This chain connects TRBV5-1 to TRBJ2-7, with 9 nucleotides matching TRBD1. The sample consisted of peripheral blood. CDR3 sequence (DNA): TGCGCCAGCAGAAACTGGACAGGGGCCTACGAGCAGTACTTC. Protein product: CASRNWTGAYEQYF. Filled out from reference TRBV5-1 and TRBJ2-7, the complete variable domain reads KAGVTQTPRYLIKTRGQQVTLSCSPISGHRSVSWYQQTPGQGLQFLFEYFSETQRNKGNFPGRFSGRQFSNSRSEMNVSTLELGDSALYLCASRNWTGAYEQYFGPGTRLTVT.